This paragraph covers one T cell receptor (beta chain) sequence. As yet, its antigen is unknown. Amplification used 60 Vbeta primers and 13 Jbeta primers. Repertoires were generated with immunoSEQ multiplex PCR, while TCRdb's copy carries only in-frame clones and drops some. The repertoire has hundreds of thousands of clones, around four fifths of them found once; the top ten carry more than 0.45%. Germline V lookup: CDR1 SNHLY, CDR2 FYNNEI. Germline trimming cut 9 bases from V and 1 base from J; bases unmatched to any gene: 3. CDR3 length equals 12 residues. The record originates from a study of cytomegalovirus exposure and HLA in healthy donors. Overall study results and limits: The study recorded 150 to 200 TCR beta chains that were cytomegalovirus-associated. Among the CMV-associated chains, three were confirmed in vitro as specific for CMV antigens.

The TCR was taken from a woman in her thirties or forties in good health and CMV-seronegative. The specimen was PBMCs. V usage is TRBV2 and J usage is TRBJ2-7; the match to TRBD1 covers 7 bases. CDR3 loop: CARQGLSYEQYF. CDR3 nucleotide sequence: TGTGCCAGACAGGGGCTATCCTACGAGCAGTACTTC.